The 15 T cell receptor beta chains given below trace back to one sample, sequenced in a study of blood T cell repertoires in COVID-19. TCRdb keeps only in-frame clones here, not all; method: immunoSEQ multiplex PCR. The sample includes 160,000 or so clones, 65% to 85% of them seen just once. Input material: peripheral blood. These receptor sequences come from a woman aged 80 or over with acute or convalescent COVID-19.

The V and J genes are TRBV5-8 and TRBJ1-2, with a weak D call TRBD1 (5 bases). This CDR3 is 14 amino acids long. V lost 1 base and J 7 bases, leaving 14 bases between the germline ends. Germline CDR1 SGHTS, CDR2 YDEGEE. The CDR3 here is CASSLRTLGAGYTF. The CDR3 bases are TGTGCCAGCAGCTTGCGGACCTTAGGGGCTGGCTACACCTTC.

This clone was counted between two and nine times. The DNA for the CDR3 is TGTGCCAGCAGTCGAGGGACAAGGAGGTACGAGCAGTACTTC. This sequence encodes CASSRGTRRYEQYF. The chain has TRBV28 and TRBJ2-7; a weak D match, TRBD1 (6 bases). This CDR3 contains 14 residues. CDR1 is MDHEN and CDR2 is SYDVKM in the germline V gene. Trimming removed 5 bases from V and 4 bases from J, with 15 bases in between. The full variable domain, in which reference TRBV28 and TRBJ2-7 provide the parts outside the CDR3, is DVKVTQSSRYLVKRTGEKVFLECVQDMDHENMFWYRQDPGLGLRLIYFSYDVKMKEKGDIPEGYSVSREKKERFSLILESASTNQTSMYLCASSRGTRRYEQYFGPGTRLTVT.

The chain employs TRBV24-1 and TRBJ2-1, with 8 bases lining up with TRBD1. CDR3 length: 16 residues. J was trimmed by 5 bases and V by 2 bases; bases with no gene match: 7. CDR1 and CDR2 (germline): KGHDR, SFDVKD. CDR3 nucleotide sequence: TGTGCCACCAGTGATTGGATAGGACAGGGTGACAATGAGCAGTTCTTC. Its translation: CATSDWIGQGDNEQFF.

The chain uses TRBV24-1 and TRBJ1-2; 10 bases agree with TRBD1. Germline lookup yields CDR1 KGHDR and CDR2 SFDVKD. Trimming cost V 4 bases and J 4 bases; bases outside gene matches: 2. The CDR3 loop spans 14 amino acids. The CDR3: CATSEGDRGYGYTF. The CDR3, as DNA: TGTGCCACCAGTGAGGGGGACAGGGGCTATGGCTACACCTTC.

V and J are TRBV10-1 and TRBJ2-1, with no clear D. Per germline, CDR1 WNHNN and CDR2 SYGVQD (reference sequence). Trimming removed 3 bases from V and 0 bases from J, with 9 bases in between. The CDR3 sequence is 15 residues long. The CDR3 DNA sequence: TGCGCCAGCAGTGACGATCGGGTCTCCTACAATGAGCAGTTCTTC. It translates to CASSDDRVSYNEQFF.

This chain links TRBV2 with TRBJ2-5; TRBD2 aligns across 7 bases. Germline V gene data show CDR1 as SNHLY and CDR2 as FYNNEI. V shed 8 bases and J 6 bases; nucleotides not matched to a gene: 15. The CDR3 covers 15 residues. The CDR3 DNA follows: TGTGCCAGCTGGCGCGACAAAGCGGGAAGGCAGACCCAGTACTTC. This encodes CASWRDKAGRQTQYF.

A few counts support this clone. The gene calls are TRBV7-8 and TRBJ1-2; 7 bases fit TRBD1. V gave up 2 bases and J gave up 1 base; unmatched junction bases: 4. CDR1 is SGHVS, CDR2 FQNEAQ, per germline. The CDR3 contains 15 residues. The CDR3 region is CASSLQGGSNYGYTF. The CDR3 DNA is TGTGCCAGCAGCTTACAGGGGGGAAGTAACTATGGCTACACCTTC.

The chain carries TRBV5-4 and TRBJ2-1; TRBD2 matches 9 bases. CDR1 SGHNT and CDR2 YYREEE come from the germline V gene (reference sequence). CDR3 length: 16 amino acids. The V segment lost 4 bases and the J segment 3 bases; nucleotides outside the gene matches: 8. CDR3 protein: CASSPSGGLVYNEQFF. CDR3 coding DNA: TGTGCCAGCAGCCCGAGCGGGGGGCTAGTCTACAATGAGCAGTTCTTC.

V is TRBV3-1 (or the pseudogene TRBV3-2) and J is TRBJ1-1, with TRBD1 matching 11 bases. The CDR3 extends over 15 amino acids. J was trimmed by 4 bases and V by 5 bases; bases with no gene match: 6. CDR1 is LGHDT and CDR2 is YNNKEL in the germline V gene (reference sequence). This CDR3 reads CASSRTGGAGTEAFF. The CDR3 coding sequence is TGTGCCAGCAGCAGGACAGGGGGCGCGGGCACTGAAGCTTTCTTT.

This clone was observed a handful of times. As DNA, the CDR3 is TGTGCCAGCAGTCCTCGACAGGGGGCGAAGAGCTCCTACGAGCAGTACTTC. It yields the protein CASSPRQGAKSSYEQYF. V gene TRBV7-9 combines with J gene TRBJ2-7; 10 nucleotides match TRBD1. The CDR3 extends over 17 amino acids. Germline V gene data show CDR1 as SEHNR and CDR2 as FQNEAQ (reference sequence). After removal of 6 bases from V and 0 bases from J, the junction contained 11 bases not matched to a gene.

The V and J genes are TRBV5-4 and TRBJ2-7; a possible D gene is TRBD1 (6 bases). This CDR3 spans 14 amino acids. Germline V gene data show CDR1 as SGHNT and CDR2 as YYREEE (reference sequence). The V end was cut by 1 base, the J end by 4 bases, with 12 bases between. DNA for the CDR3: TGTGCCAGCAGCTTGCAGGGGATTCGGTACGAGCAGTACTTC. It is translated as CASSLQGIRYEQYF. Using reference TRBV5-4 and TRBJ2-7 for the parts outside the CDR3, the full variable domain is ETGVTQSPTHLIKTRGQQVTLRCSSQSGHNTVSWYQQALGQGPQFIFQYYREEENGRGNFPPRFSGLQFPNYSSELNVNALELDDSALYLCASSLQGIRYEQYFGPGTRLTVT.

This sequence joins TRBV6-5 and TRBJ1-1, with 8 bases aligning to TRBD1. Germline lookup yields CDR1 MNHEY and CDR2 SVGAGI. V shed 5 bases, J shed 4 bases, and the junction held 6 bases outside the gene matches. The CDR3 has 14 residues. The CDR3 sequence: CASSRSTGGTEAFF. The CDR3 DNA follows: TGTGCCAGCAGTCGGTCCACAGGGGGCACTGAAGCTTTCTTT.

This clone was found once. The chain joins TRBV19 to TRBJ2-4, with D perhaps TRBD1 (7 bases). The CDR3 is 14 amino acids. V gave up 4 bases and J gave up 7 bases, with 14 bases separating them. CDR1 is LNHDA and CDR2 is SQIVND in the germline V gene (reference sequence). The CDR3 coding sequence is TGTGCCAGTAGTACCGGGACAGCGGGCAACATTCAGTACTTC. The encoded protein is CASSTGTAGNIQYF.

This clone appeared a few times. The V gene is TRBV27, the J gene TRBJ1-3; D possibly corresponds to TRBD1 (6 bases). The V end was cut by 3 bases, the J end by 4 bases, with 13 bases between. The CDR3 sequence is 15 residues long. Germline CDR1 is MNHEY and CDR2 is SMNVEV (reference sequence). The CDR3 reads CASSLQQGYGNTIYF. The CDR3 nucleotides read TGTGCCAGCAGTTTGCAGCAGGGGTACGGAAACACCATATATTTT.

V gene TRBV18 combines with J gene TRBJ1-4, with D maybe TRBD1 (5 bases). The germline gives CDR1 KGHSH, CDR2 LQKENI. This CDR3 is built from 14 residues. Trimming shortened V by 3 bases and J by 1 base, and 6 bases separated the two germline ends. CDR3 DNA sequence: TGTGCCAGCTCACCGGGGGGAACTAATGAAAAACTGTTTTTT. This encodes CASSPGGTNEKLFF.